These 28 T cell receptor beta chains share one sample of origin, sequenced in a study of T-cell memory formation after mild COVID-19. Using its own MiXCR run on the 5' RACE reads, TCRdb lists one record per CDR3 protein. The data show roughly 150,000 distinct CDR3 sequences, around 15% seen once. Input material: PBMCs or a T cell subset sorted from them (not recorded which). The source of these receptors is an adult woman who had mild COVID-19 (a few samples of this study predate the infection). Cell type and time point are not known.

This clonotype was seen many times. The chain is built from TRBV15 and TRBJ2-6; a weak D match, TRBD1 (5 bases). The CDR3 runs to 16 residues. The V end was cut by 4 bases, the J end by 0 bases, with 10 bases between. Germline-derived CDR1 and CDR2 are LNHNV and YYDKDF (reference sequence). Here the CDR3 reads CATSTPRVSGANVLTF. The CDR3 bases are TGTGCCACCAGCACCCCCAGGGTCTCTGGGGCCAACGTCCTGACTTTC.

The gene calls are TRBV13 and TRBJ2-7, with TRBD2 as a possible D gene (7 bases). Germline V gives CDR1 PRHDT, CDR2 FYEKMQ (reference sequence). CDR3 length equals 15 residues. Trimming removed 1 base from V and 2 bases from J, with 12 bases in between. This CDR3 reads CASSLAGEGAYEQYF. As DNA, the CDR3 is TGTGCCAGCAGCTTAGCGGGGGAGGGGGCCTACGAGCAGTACTTC.

This chain links TRBV12-3 or TRBV12-4 with TRBJ2-1, with no clear D. This CDR3 is built from 14 residues. Trimming cost V 2 bases and J 8 bases, with 13 bases left between them. This CDR3 reads CASSLISGIHEQFF. The CDR3 nucleotides are TGTGCCAGCAGTTTAATATCAGGAATCCATGAGCAGTTCTTC.

This clonotype turned up a few times. J is TRBJ1-5 and V is TRBV19; the D gene is possibly TRBD1 (5 bases). The CDR3 contains 14 residues. Trimming pared 5 bases from V and 1 base from J, leaving 9 bases between. Germline CDR1 LNHDA, CDR2 SQIVND (reference sequence). The chain's CDR3 is CASSARDSNQPQHF. The CDR3 DNA sequence: TGTGCCAGTAGTGCCCGGGACAGCAATCAGCCCCAGCATTTT. The whole variable domain, remainder taken from reference TRBV19 and TRBJ1-5, is DGGITQSPKYLFRKEGQNVTLSCEQNLNHDAMYWYRQDPGQGLRLIYYSQIVNDFQKGDIAEGYSVSREKKESFPLTVTSAQKNPTAFYLCASSARDSNQPQHFGDGTRLSIL.

In its sample, this clonotype was seen many times. The chain has TRBV7-9 and TRBJ2-1; D is possibly TRBD1 (6 bases). Per the germline V gene, CDR1 is SEHNR and CDR2 is FQNEAQ (reference sequence). The CDR3 has 14 residues. V gave up 4 bases and J gave up 6 bases, with 13 bases separating them. The CDR3 sequence is CASSSITGFNEQFF. The CDR3 bases are TGTGCCAGCAGCTCCATAACAGGGTTCAATGAGCAGTTCTTC.

The rearrangement joins TRBV7-6 to TRBJ2-7; D might be TRBD1 (6 bases). Deletions cut 6 bases from V and 6 bases from J, with 21 bases between. In germline, CDR1 is SGHVS, CDR2 FNYEAQ. The CDR3 has 15 amino acids. The CDR3 sequence: CASSHKMEDSGEQYF. The CDR3 DNA is TGTGCCAGCAGTCATAAGATGGAGGACAGCGGCGAGCAGTACTTC.

This clonotype has only a few counts. The chain uses TRBV19 and TRBJ1-2; D call uncertain. The CDR3 sequence is 15 residues long. V lost 3 bases to trimming and J lost 0 bases, with 11 bases between them. Germline CDR1 and CDR2: LNHDA and SQIVND (reference sequence). The CDR3 coding sequence is TGTGCCAGTAGTATTTACGGGAACGCTAACTATGGCTACACCTTC. This codes for CASSIYGNANYGYTF.

The rearrangement links TRBV23-1 to TRBJ2-5, with 9 bases identical to TRBD1. TRBV23-1 is annotated as an ORF whose role is uncertain. J was trimmed by 0 bases and V by 2 bases; bases with no gene match: 4. This CDR3 contains 16 residues. The DNA for the CDR3 is TGCGCCAGCAGTCAACGAGACAGGGGGAACCAAGAGACCCAGTACTTC. Its translation: CASSQRDRGNQETQYF.

V gene TRBV15 combines with J gene TRBJ2-7; a weak D match, TRBD2 (5 bases). Between the trimmed V and J ends, which lost 3 bases and 0 bases, there was a span of 15 bases. CDR3 length equals 16 residues. Germline CDR1 and CDR2: LNHNV and YYDKDF (reference sequence). Written as DNA, the CDR3 is TGTGCCACCAGCAGCCCGAGGGTTCGCAGCTCCTACGAGCAGTACTTC. The encoded protein is CATSSPRVRSSYEQYF.

J is TRBJ2-3 and V is TRBV19; TRBD2 matches at 8 bases. This CDR3 contains 15 residues. J lost 5 bases, V lost 4 bases, and 8 bases had no gene match. The germline gives CDR1 LNHDA, CDR2 SQIVND (reference sequence). The DNA of the CDR3 is TGTGCCAGTAGTAAGGAAGCGGGAGACCTAGATACGCAGTATTTT. As protein: CASSKEAGDLDTQYF.

This clonotype is termed medium-sized (0.01 to 0.1%). V usage is TRBV7-9 and J usage is TRBJ2-3; D unclear. CDR3 length equals 14 residues. CDR1 SEHNR and CDR2 FQNEAQ come from the germline V gene (reference sequence). The V end was cut by 1 base, the J end by 3 bases, with 8 bases between. CDR3: CASSLVTGTDTQYF. The CDR3 DNA follows: TGTGCCAGCAGCTTAGTCACCGGGACAGATACGCAGTATTTT.

This clonotype was counted between two and nine times. J is TRBJ1-1 and V is TRBV7-6, with D maybe TRBD1 (5 bases). Trimming shortened V by 5 bases and J by 1 base, and 8 bases separated the two germline ends. Germline V gives CDR1 SGHVS, CDR2 FNYEAQ. There are 13 residues in the CDR3. The CDR3 sequence is CASSQTANTEAFF. In nucleotides, the CDR3 is TGTGCCAGCAGCCAGACAGCGAACACTGAAGCTTTCTTT. The full variable domain, in which reference TRBV7-6 and TRBJ1-1 provide the parts outside the CDR3, is GAGVSQSPRYKVTKRGQDVALRCDPISGHVSLYWYRQALGQGPEFLTYFNYEAQQDKSGLPNDRFSAERPEGSISTLTIQRTEQRDSAMYRCASSQTANTEAFFGQGTRLTVV.

The genes are TRBV12-3 or TRBV12-4 and TRBJ2-7, with D maybe TRBD2 (6 bases). V shed 3 bases and J shed 0 bases, with 18 bases lying between them. This CDR3 is built from 17 residues. CDR3 loop: CASSFGSGVGLSYEQYF. The CDR3 bases are TGTGCCAGCAGTTTCGGGTCGGGAGTGGGGCTCTCCTACGAGCAGTACTTC.

The chain has TRBV20-1 and TRBJ1-2; 8 nucleotides match TRBD1. Germline V CDR1 and CDR2: DFQATT, SNEGSKA (reference sequence). The V segment lost 0 bases and the J segment 5 bases; nucleotides outside the gene matches: 5. The CDR3 totals 14 residues. CDR3 nucleotide sequence: TGCAGTGCTAGAGATACACAGGGGGTGTATGGCTACACCTTC. This translates into CSARDTQGVYGYTF.

This chain links TRBV4-3 with TRBJ2-7, with D uncertain. CDR3 length equals 15 residues. Trimming removed 0 bases from V and 3 bases from J, with 12 bases in between. Germline V gene lookup returns CDR1 LGHNA and CDR2 YSLEER. The CDR3 is CASSQDSVSYYEQYF. The CDR3 DNA sequence: TGCGCCAGCAGCCAAGATTCGGTGAGCTACTACGAGCAGTACTTC.

This clonotype was detected ten times or more. This sequence joins TRBV7-6 and TRBJ2-2; D uncertain. Germline V gives CDR1 SGHVS, CDR2 FNYEAQ. Trimming took 1 base from V and 4 from J, leaving 10 bases between them. The CDR3 sequence is 15 residues long. The CDR3 sequence: CASSLEAGGTGELFF. The CDR3 region has the DNA TGTGCCAGCAGCTTAGAGGCCGGTGGCACCGGGGAGCTGTTTTTT.

This chain joins TRBV9 and TRBJ2-3, with 11 bases aligning to TRBD2. There are 16 residues in the CDR3. V dropped 4 bases and J dropped 5; count of bases not matched to a gene: 9. Germline V gene lookup returns CDR1 SGDLS and CDR2 YYNGEE. In nucleotides, the CDR3 is TGTGCCAGCAGCTCGAGACTAGCGGGAAAGGGAGATACGCAGTATTTT. Its protein is CASSSRLAGKGDTQYF.

This clonotype was seen a few times. V usage is TRBV4-1 and J usage is TRBJ2-2; 7 bases are a match to TRBD2. The CDR3 covers 17 residues. J gave up 2 bases and V 4 bases, and 10 bases lay outside the gene matches. Germline V gene sequence: CDR1 MGHRA, CDR2 YSYEKL. The CDR3 bases are TGCGCCAGCAGCCCGACCGGGACTAACAGAAACACCGGGGAGCTGTTTTTT. This encodes CASSPTGTNRNTGELFF.

The chain has TRBV5-5 and TRBJ1-3; no firm D call. The CDR3 is made up of 13 amino acids. Germline V gene lookup returns CDR1 SGHKS and CDR2 YYEKEE (reference sequence). Trimming removed 4 bases at V and 2 bases at J, with 7 bases between. The CDR3 reads CASSPLTGNTIYF. For the CDR3, the DNA is TGTGCCAGCAGCCCTCTAACTGGAAACACCATATATTTT.

Only a few counts were recorded for this clonotype. The gene calls are TRBV9 and TRBJ2-2; TRBD1 or TRBD2 may be the D gene (5 bases each). Per germline, CDR1 SGDLS and CDR2 YYNGEE. Trimming pared 4 bases from V and 8 bases from J, leaving 18 bases between. This CDR3 comprises 15 residues. CDR3 residues: CASSTRDAYVGELFF. The CDR3 nucleotides are TGTGCCAGCAGCACCCGGGACGCCTACGTTGGGGAGCTGTTTTTT.

This clonotype has just a few counts. The CDR3 protein is CASSFRVLDGYTF. The CDR3 bases are TGCGCCAGCAGCTTCAGGGTTCTCGATGGCTACACCTTC. The chain is built from TRBV5-1 and TRBJ1-2; possible D gene TRBD1, 5 bases. V was cut by 2 bases and J by 6 bases, with 11 bases left in between. The germline V gene has CDR1 SGHRS and CDR2 YFSETQ. The CDR3 length is 13 residues.

The V gene is TRBV12-3 or TRBV12-4, the J gene TRBJ1-1; D perhaps matches TRBD1 (6 bases). The CDR3 totals 14 residues. With 7 bases removed from V and 0 bases from J, the gap between germline ends came to 12 bases. CDR3 amino acids: CASTQTGLNTEAFF. CDR3 nucleotides: TGTGCCAGCACCCAGACAGGACTGAACACTGAAGCTTTCTTT.

This clonotype was picked up a small number of times. The chain carries TRBV6-6 and TRBJ2-7; no definite D call. V was clipped by 4 bases and J by 0 bases, with 7 bases between them. This CDR3 spans 13 amino acids. Germline assignment: CDR1 MNHNY and CDR2 SVGAGI (reference sequence). The CDR3 sequence: CASSFGISYEQYF. As DNA, the CDR3 is TGTGCCAGCAGTTTTGGGATCTCCTACGAGCAGTACTTC.

This clonotype came up a few times. The genes are TRBV7-2 and TRBJ1-1; D is unclear. V was trimmed by 4 bases and J by 3 bases, leaving 6 bases between them. The CDR3 consists of 12 residues. The V gene's germline CDR1 is SGHTA and CDR2 FQGNSA. Here the CDR3 DNA reads TGTGCCAGCAGCTGGGTAGACACTGAAGCTTTCTTT. It codes for CASSWVDTEAFF.

This clonotype was recorded a few times. The chain combines TRBV5-6 with TRBJ2-7, with D perhaps assigned TRBD1 or TRBD2 (5 bases each). Germline CDR1 is SGHDT and CDR2 is YYEEEE. V lost 2 bases and J lost 4, with 13 bases in between. The CDR3 length is 14 residues. This chain's CDR3 is CASSFGAASYEQYF. In DNA, the CDR3 is TGTGCCAGCAGCTTCGGGGCAGCTTCATACGAGCAGTACTTC.

The chain is built from TRBV12-3 or TRBV12-4 and TRBJ2-6; the D is unclear. Trimming left V 5 bases short and J 10 bases short, with 21 bases between. This CDR3 comprises 16 residues. The CDR3 is CASSPSNGRLSNVLTF. As DNA, the CDR3 is TGTGCCAGCAGTCCCAGCAATGGTCGTCTTTCAAACGTCCTGACTTTC.

This clonotype turned up a few times. The chain combines TRBV12-3 or TRBV12-4 with TRBJ2-5; D uncertain. Trimming pared 1 base from V and 0 bases from J, leaving 9 bases between. CDR3 length: 15 residues. The CDR3 protein is CASSLDRGYQETQYF. For the CDR3, the DNA is TGTGCCAGCAGTTTAGACAGAGGCTACCAAGAGACCCAGTACTTC.

V is TRBV27 and J is TRBJ1-1; perhaps TRBD1 as D (5 bases). Germline V lookup: CDR1 MNHEY, CDR2 SMNVEV (reference sequence). V lost 4 bases and J lost 0, with 15 bases in between. The CDR3 extends over 16 amino acids. The CDR3 loop is CASSSLQGYLNTEAFF. The DNA for the CDR3 is TGTGCCAGCAGTTCACTGCAGGGCTACCTGAACACTGAAGCTTTCTTT.